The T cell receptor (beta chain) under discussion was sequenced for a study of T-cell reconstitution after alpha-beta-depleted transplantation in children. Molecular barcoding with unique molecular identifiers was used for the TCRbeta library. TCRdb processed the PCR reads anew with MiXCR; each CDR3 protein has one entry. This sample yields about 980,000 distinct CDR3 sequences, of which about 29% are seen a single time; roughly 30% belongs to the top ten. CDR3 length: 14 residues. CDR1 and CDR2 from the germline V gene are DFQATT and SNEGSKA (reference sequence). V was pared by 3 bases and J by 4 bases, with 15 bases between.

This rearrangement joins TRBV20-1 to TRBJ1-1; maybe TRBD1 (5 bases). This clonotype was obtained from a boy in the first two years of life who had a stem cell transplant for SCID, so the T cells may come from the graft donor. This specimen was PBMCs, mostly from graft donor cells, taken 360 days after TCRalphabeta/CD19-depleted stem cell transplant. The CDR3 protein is CSASDSAGTTEAFF. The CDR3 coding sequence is TGCAGTGCTAGTGACTCTGCCGGGACCACTGAAGCTTTCTTT.